Listed here is a single T cell receptor (beta chain). As yet, its antigen is unknown. Sequencing was performed with immunoSEQ multiplex PCR; in TCRdb, only in-frame clones are kept and a portion is missing. The sample carries about 14,000 clones, approximately 49% recorded once. Researchers maintained the mixed lymphocyte reaction cells in coculture at 37°C for about six days. The record originates from a study of siplizumab effects on memory and regulatory T cells. The wider study: Each responder-stimulator pair had a siplizumab around 0.92 ug/mL reaction and a drug-free control.

Per the germline V gene, CDR1 is SGHDT and CDR2 is YYEEEE. The V end lost 0 bases, the J end lost 7 bases, and 4 bases lay between the germline ends. This CDR3 comprises 12 residues. This clonotype was obtained from a human donor in good health; the cells came from an allogeneic mixed lymphocyte reaction. The chain is built from TRBV5-6 and TRBJ2-2, with D hard to call. Material for sequencing was CFSE-low (dividing) CD4+ T cells sorted from an allogeneic mixed lymphocyte reaction. Here the CDR3 DNA reads TGTGCCAGCAGCTTGGATGGCGGGGAGCTGTTTTTT. As protein: CASSLDGGELFF.